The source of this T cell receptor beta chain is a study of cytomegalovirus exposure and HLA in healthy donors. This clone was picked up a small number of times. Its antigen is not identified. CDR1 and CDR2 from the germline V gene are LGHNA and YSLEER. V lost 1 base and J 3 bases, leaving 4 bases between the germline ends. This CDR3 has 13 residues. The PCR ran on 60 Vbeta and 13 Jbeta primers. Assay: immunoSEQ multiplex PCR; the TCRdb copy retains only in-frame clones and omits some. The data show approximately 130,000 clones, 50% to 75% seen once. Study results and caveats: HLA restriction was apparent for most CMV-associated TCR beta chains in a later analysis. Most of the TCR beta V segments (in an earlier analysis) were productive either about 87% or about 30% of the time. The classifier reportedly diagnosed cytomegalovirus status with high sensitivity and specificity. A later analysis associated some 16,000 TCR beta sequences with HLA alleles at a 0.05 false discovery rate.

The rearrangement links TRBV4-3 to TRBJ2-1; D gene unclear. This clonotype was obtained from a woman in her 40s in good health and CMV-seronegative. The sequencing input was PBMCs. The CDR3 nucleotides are TGCGCCAGCAGCCAAGCGGGCTACAATGAGCAGTTCTTC. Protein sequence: CASSQAGYNEQFF.